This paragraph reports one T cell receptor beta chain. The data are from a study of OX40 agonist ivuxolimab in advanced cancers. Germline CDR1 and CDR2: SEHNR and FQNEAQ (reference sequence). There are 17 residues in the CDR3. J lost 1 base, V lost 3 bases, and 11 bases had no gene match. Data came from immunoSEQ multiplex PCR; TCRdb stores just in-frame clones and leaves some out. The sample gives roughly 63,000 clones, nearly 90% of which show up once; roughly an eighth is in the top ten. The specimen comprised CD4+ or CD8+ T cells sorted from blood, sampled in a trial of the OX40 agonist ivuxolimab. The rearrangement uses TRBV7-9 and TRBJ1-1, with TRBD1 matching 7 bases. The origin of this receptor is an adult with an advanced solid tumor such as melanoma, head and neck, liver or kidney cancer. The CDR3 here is CASSFRFGTGENTEAFF. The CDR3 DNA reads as TGTGCCAGCAGCTTTAGGTTTGGTACAGGGGAGAACACTGAAGCTTTCTTT.